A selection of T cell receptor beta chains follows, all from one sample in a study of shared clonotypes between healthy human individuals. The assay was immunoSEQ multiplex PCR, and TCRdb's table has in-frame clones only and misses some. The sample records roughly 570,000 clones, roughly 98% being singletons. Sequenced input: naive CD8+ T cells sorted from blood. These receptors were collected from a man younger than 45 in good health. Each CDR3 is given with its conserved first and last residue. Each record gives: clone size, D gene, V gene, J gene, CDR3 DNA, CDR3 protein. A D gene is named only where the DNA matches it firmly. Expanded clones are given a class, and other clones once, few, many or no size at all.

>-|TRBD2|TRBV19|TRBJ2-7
TGTGCCAGTAGTGGTAGCGGGAGAATGTACGAGCAGTACTTC
CASSGSGRMYEQYF
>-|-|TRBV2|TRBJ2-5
TGTGCCGGAGGGCGCGGAGTAGTTGAGACCCAGTACTTC
CAGGRGVVETQYF
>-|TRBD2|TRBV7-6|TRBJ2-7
TGTGCCAGCAGCCAGGGACTAGCGGGCCCCTACGAGCAGTACTTC
CASSQGLAGPYEQYF
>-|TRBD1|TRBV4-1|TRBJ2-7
TGCGCCAGCTCGACAGGGGGAACCTACGAGCAGTACTTC
CASSTGGTYEQYF
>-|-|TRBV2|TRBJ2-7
TGTGCCAGCAGTGAGAGGGGGTTCTACGAGCAGTACTTC
CASSERGFYEQYF
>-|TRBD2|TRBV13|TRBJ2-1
TGTGCCAGCAGCCTAGGGCTTCCGGGACTAGCGGGAAATCGGGTCTACAATGAGCAGTTCTTC
CASSLGLPGLAGNRVYNEQFF
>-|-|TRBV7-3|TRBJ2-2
TGTGCCAGCAGCTTCCCCTCGGGGGAGCTGTTTTTT
CASSFPSGELFF
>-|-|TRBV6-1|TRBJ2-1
TGTGCCAGCAGTGAAGCTTATGTGGGGGAGGCGGGTGAGCAGTTCTTC
CASSEAYVGEAGEQFF
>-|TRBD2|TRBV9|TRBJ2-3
TGTGCCAGCAGCGTAGGGGGCGGACTAGTATCAGATACGCAGTATTTT
CASSVGGGLVSDTQYF
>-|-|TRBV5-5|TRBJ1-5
TGTGCCAGCAGCTCCGAGGGGGGCGCACATGCCCAGCATTTT
CASSSEGGAHAQHF
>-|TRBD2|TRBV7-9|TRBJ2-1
TGTGCCAGCAGCTTAGGGCGGGAGCCCACCTACAATGAGCAGTTCTTC
CASSLGREPTYNEQFF
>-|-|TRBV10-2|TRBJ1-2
TGCGCCAGCAGTGAGTCCACGCGGGGAGCCCACTATGGCTACACCTTC
CASSESTRGAHYGYTF
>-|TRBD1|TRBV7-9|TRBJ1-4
TGTGCCAGCAGCTTAGGTTCTCGGGACAGGGCGGAAAAACTGTTTTTT
CASSLGSRDRAEKLFF
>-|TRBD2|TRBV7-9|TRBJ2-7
TGTGCCAGCAGCTCACCCATCAAACTAGCGGGATCCTACGAGCAGTACTTC
CASSSPIKLAGSYEQYF
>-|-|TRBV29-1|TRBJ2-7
TGCAGCGTTGAGCGGGACTTTGTCTACGAGCAGTACTTC
CSVERDFVYEQYF
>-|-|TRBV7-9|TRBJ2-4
TGTGCCAGCAGCGGCGTCAAAAACATTCAGTACTTC
CASSGVKNIQYF
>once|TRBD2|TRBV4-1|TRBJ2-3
TGCGCCAGCAGCCAAGGACTAGCGGTAAACACAGATACGCAGTATTTT
CASSQGLAVNTDTQYF
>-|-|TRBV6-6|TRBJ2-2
TGTGCCAGCAGTGCCCCCGGGGAGCTGTTTTTT
CASSAPGELFF
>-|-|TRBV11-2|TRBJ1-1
TGTGCCAGCAGCCTCAGAGGAACTTTCTTT
CASSLRGTFF
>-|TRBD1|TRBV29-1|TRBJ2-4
TGCAGCGTTGATTCCGGGACAGGGAAAAACATTCAGTACTTC
CSVDSGTGKNIQYF
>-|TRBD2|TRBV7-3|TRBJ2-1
TGTGCCAGCAGCTTATCACTAGCGGCTTTCGACGCCTACAATGAGCAGTTCTTC
CASSLSLAAFDAYNEQFF
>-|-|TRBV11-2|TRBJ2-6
TGTGCCAGCAGCTTTACCCCTCCCCCCTCTGGGGCCAACGTCCTGACTTTC
CASSFTPPPSGANVLTF